This TCR beta chain comes out of a study of T cell repertoires in cytomegalovirus infection. Study background: CMV epitopes used comprised recently identified HLA-C-restricted ones and well-studied HLA-B-restricted ones. Matching HLA type, along with CMV infection, was indicated by public TCR beta signatures. Whole-study findings and limits: Public TCR beta family frequency separated CMV-and-HLA carriers, including in an independent cohort. HLA-C-restricted CMV clonotypes gave the most frequent clonotype in two of eight donors.

This clonotype was seen a handful of times. As yet, its antigen is unknown. From the reads, TCRdb called clonotypes with MiXCR, one entry per CDR3 protein. The sample lists 450,000 to 550,000 distinct CDR3 sequences; about 39% were seen once. The sample consisted of cultured PBMCs, taken from culture after CMV antigen stimulation. This clonotype originated in a human donor in good health (CMV status not recorded). Some clones in this sample may be carry-over from other donors' samples.

The CDR3 sequence is CASSWNGHNEQFF. The CDR3, as DNA: TGTGCCAGCAGCTGGAACGGGCACAATGAGCAGTTCTTC. This chain joins TRBV7-9 and TRBJ2-1; D is ambiguous. The V gene's germline CDR1 is SEHNR and CDR2 FQNEAQ (reference sequence). This CDR3 spans 13 amino acids. The V end lost 4 bases, the J end lost 5 bases, and 9 bases lay between the germline ends.